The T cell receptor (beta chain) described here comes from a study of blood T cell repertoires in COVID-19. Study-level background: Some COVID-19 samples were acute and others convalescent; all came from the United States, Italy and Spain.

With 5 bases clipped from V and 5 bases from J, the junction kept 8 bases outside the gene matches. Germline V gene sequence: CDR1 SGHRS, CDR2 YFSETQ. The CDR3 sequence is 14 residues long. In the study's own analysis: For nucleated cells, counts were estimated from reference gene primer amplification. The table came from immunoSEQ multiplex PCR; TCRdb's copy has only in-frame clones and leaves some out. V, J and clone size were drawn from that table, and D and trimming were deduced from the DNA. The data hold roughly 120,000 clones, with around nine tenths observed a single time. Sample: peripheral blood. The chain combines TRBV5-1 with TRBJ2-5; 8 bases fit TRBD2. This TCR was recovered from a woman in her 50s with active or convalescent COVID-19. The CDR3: CASSKPGLEETQYF. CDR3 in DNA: TGCGCCAGCAGTAAGCCGGGACTAGAGGAGACCCAGTACTTC.